This TCR beta chain was documented in a study of neurological immune-mediated disorders. In this sample, this clonotype turned up many times. As yet, its antigen is unknown. Germline loops: CDR1 MNHEY, CDR2 SVGAGI. Trimming took 6 bases from V and 5 from J; bases not matched to a gene: 12. The CDR3 is 15 residues long. Findings and caveats of the study: Multiple sclerosis was found to have the least TCR clonal expansion, below healthy controls, and HTLV-1-associated myelopathy the most. None of the features examined (clinical or MRI) was associated with the multiple sclerosis repertoire cluster.

Each CDR3 protein is one row after TCRdb ran MiXCR on the 5' RACE reads. The repertoire holds around 37,000 distinct CDR3 sequences, with less than 3.5% as singletons. Time point in this sample: longitudinal time-point 1 (baseline). The rearrangement uses TRBV6-5 and TRBJ2-7, with 8 nucleotides matching TRBD2. This receptor was taken from a woman aged 55-69 years with multiple sclerosis. The material sequenced was PBMCs. The chain's CDR3 is CASRASGGGSDEQYF. CDR3 DNA: TGTGCCAGCAGAGCAAGTGGCGGGGGGAGCGACGAGCAGTACTTC.